This T cell receptor beta chain was sequenced during a study of radiotherapy plus CTLA-4 blockade in lung cancer. Whole-study findings and limits: Clones derived from tumor TCRs expanded in blood after radiotherapy plus ipilimumab.

Generated by immunoSEQ multiplex PCR, the TCRdb table keeps only in-frame clones and is missing some. Among approximately 94,000 clones, around 80% were seen once, and the ten largest hold roughly a quarter. Germline V gene lookup returns CDR1 GTSNPN and CDR2 SVGIG (reference sequence). The length of the CDR3 is 12 residues. The ends were cut back, 2 bases at V and 6 bases at J, with 10 bases in the middle. In its sample, this clone was seen once. Its specificity is unknown. The TCR sequence derives from a human donor with non-small cell lung cancer that progressed on radiotherapy plus ipilimumab. The sequences come from peripheral blood, collected from a patient treated with radiotherapy plus ipilimumab. This chain uses TRBV30 with TRBJ1-1; D remains unclear. CDR3 amino acids: CAWSYAGAEAFF. DNA for the CDR3: TGTGCCTGGAGTTACGCAGGTGCTGAAGCTTTCTTT.